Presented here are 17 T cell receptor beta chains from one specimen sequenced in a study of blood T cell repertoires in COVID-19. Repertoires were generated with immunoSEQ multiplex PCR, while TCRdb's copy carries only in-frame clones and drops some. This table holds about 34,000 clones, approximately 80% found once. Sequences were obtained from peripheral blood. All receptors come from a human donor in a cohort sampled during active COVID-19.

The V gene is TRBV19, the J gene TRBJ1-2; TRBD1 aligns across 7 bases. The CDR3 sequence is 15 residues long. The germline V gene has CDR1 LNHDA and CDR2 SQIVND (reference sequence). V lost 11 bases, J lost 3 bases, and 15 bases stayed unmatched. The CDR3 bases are TGTGCCGTGGCAAGAGGGGACAGTCTATACTATGGCTACACCTTC. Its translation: CAVARGDSLYYGYTF.

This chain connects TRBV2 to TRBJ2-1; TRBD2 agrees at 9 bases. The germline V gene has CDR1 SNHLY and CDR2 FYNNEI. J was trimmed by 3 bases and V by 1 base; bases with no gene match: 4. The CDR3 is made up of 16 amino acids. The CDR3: CASSEVRLAVYNEQFF. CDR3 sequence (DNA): TGTGCCAGCAGTGAAGTACGACTAGCGGTCTACAATGAGCAGTTCTTC.

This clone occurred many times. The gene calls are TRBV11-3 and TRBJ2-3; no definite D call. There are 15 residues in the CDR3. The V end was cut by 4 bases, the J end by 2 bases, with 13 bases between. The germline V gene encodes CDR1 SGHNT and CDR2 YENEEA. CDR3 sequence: CASSSGNGFTDTQYF. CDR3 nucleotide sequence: TGTGCCAGCAGCTCGGGTAACGGGTTCACAGATACGCAGTATTTT.

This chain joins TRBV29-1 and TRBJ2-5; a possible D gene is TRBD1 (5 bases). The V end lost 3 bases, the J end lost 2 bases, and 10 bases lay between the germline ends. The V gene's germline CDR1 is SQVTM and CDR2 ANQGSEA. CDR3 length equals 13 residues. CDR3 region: CSVDRQGQETQYF. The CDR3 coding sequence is TGCAGCGTTGATCGTCAGGGACAAGAGACCCAGTACTTC.

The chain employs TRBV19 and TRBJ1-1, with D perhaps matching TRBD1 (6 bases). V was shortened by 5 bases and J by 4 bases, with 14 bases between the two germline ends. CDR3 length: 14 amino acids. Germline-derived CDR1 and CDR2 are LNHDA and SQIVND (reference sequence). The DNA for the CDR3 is TGTGCCAGTAGTTTACAGGGTAAAGCCACTGAAGCTTTCTTT. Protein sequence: CASSLQGKATEAFF.

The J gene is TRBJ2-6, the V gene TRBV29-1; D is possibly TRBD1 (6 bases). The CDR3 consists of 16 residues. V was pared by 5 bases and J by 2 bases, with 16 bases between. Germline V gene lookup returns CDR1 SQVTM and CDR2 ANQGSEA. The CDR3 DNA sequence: TGCAGCGTTCTCCGGGACACGACCCCTGGGGCCAACGTCCTGACTTTC. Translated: CSVLRDTTPGANVLTF.

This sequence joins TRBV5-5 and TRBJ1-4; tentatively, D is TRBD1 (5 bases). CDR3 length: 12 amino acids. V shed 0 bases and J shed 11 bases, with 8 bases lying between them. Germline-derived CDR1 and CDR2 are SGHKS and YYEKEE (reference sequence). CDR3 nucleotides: TGTGCCAGCAGCTTGGGGCGGGGGAAACTGTTTTTT. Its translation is CASSLGRGKLFF.

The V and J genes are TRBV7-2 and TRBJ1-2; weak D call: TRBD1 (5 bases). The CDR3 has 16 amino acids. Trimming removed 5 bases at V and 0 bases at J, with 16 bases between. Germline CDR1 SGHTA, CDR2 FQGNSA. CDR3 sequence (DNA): TGTGCCAGCAGCCCCCGACAGACAAACTCTAACTATGGCTACACCTTC. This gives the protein CASSPRQTNSNYGYTF.

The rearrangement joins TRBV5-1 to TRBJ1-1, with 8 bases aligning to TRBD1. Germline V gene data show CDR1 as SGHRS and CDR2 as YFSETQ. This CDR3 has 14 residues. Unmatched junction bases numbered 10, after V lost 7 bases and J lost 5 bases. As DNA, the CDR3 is TGCGCCAGCCGCTCCGGACAGGGTCTTACTGAAGCTTTCTTT. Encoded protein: CASRSGQGLTEAFF.

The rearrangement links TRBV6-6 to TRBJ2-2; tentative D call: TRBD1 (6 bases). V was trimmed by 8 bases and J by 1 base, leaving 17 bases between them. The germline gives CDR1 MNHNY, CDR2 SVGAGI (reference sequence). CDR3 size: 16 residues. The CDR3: CASYKGTRGNTGELFF. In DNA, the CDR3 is TGTGCCAGCTATAAGGGGACACGAGGGAACACCGGGGAGCTGTTTTTT.

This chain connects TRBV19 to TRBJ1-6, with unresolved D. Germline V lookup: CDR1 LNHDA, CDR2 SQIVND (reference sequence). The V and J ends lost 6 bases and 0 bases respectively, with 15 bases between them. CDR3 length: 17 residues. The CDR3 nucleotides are TGTGCCAGTAGCGCTCCCCGGAGCAGCTCCTATAATTCACCCCTCCACTTT. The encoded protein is CASSAPRSSSYNSPLHF.

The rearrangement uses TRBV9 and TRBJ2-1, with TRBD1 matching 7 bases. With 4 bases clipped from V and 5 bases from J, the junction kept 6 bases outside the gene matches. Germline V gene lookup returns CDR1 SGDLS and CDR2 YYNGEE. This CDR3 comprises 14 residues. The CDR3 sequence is CASSRQGRNNEQFF. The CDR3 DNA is TGTGCCAGCAGCCGACAGGGTAGGAACAATGAGCAGTTCTTC.

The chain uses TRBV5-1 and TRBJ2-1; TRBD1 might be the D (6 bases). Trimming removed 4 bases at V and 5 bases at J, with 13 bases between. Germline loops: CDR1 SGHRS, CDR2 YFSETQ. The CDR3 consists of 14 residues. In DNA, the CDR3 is TGCGCCAGCAGCCCCAAGGACAGAAACAATGAGCAGTTCTTC. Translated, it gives CASSPKDRNNEQFF. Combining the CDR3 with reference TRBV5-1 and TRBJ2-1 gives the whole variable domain KAGVTQTPRYLIKTRGQQVTLSCSPISGHRSVSWYQQTPGQGLQFLFEYFSETQRNKGNFPGRFSGRQFSNSRSEMNVSTLELGDSALYLCASSPKDRNNEQFFGPGTRLTVL.

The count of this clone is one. CDR3 amino acids: CASSGGGAYGYTF. Here the CDR3 DNA reads TGTGCCAGCAGCGGGGGGGGCGCCTATGGCTACACCTTC. This chain uses TRBV2 with TRBJ1-2, with D tentatively TRBD1 (6 bases). V lost 6 bases and J 4 bases, leaving 12 bases between the germline ends. Germline V gives CDR1 SNHLY, CDR2 FYNNEI. The CDR3 extends over 13 amino acids.

The CDR3 is CASSQGRVGSPLHF. CDR3 bases: TGTGCCAGCAGCCAGGGCAGGGTAGGGTCACCCCTCCACTTT. V is TRBV3-1 (or the pseudogene TRBV3-2) and J is TRBJ1-6, with D tentatively TRBD1 (5 bases). Germline CDR1 and CDR2: LGHDT and YNNKEL (reference sequence). The CDR3 is 14 amino acids. Deletions cut 3 bases from V and 10 bases from J, with 13 bases between.

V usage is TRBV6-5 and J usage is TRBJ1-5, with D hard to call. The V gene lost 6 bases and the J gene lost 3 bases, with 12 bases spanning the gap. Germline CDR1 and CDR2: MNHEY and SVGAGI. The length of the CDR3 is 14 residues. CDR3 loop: CASSRTENNQPQHF. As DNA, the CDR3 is TGTGCCAGCAGCCGAACAGAGAACAATCAGCCCCAGCATTTT.

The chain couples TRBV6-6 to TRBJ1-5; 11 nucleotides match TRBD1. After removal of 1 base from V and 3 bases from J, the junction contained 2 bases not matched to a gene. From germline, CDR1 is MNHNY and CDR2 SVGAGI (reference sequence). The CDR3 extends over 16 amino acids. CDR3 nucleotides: TGTGCCAGCAGTTACTGGGACAGGGGGACCAATCAGCCCCAGCATTTT. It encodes CASSYWDRGTNQPQHF.